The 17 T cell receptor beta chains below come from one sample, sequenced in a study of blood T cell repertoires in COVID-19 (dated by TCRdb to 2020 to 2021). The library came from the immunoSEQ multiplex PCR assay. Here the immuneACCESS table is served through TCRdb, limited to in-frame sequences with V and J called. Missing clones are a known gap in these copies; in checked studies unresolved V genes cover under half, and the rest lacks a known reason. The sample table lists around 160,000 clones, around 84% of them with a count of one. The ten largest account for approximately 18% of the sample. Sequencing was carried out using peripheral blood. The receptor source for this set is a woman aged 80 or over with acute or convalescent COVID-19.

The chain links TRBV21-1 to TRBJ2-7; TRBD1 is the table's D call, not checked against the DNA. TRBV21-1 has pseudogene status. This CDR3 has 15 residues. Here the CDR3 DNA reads TGTGCCAGCAGCAAAAGACAGGGGCAGATCTACGAGCAGTACTTC. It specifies CASSKRQGQIYEQYF.

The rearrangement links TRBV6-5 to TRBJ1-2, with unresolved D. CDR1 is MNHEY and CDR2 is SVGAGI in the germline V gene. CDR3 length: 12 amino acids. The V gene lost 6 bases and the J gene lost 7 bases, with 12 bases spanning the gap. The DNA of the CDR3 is TGTGCCAGCAGGGACTCCGGCCCTGGCTACACCTTC. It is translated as CASRDSGPGYTF.

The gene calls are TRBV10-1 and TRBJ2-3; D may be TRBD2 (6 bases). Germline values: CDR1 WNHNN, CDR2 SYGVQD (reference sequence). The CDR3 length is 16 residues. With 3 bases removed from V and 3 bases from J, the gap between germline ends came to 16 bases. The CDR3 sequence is CASSDVTGVSTDTQYF. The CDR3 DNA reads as TGCGCCAGCAGTGATGTAACGGGAGTATCTACAGATACGCAGTATTTT.

The chain's CDR3 is CAISKTGAERGYTF. Here the CDR3 DNA reads TGTGCCATCAGTAAGACAGGGGCGGAAAGGGGCTACACCTTC. The V gene is TRBV10-3, the J gene TRBJ1-2; 8 bases align to TRBD1. Germline loops: CDR1 ENHRY, CDR2 SYGVKD. V dropped 5 bases and J dropped 8; count of bases not matched to a gene: 10. There are 14 residues in the CDR3.

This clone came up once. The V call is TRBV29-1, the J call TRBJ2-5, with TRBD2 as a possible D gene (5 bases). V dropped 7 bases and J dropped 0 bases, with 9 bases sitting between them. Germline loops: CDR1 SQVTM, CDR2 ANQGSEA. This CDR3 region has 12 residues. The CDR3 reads CSARLNQETQYF. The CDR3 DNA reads TGCAGCGCCAGACTAAACCAAGAGACCCAGTACTTC.

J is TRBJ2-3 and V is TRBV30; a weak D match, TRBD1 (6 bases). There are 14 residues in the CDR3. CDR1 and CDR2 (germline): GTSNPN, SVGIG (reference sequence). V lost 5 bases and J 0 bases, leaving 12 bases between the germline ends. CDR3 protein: CAWEQGLSTDTQYF. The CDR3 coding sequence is TGTGCCTGGGAACAGGGCCTTAGCACAGATACGCAGTATTTT.

The CDR3 loop reads CASSWREPDTQYF. For the CDR3, the DNA is TGTGCCAGCAGTTGGCGGGAGCCCGATACGCAGTATTTT. The chain carries TRBV27 and TRBJ2-3; 7 nucleotides agree with TRBD2. The V gene end was trimmed by 4 bases and the J gene end by 6 bases; junction bases not matched to a gene: 4. The V gene's germline CDR1 is MNHEY and CDR2 SMNVEV (reference sequence). There are 13 residues in the CDR3.

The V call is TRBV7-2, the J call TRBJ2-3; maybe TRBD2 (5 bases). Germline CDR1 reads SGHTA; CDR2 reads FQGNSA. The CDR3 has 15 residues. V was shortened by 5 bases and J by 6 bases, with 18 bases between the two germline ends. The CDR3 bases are TGTGCCAGCAGCCGTAGTACTGGACTTCCGGATACGCAGTATTTT. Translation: CASSRSTGLPDTQYF. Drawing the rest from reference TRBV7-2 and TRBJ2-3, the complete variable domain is GAGVSQSPSNKVTEKGKDVELRCDPISGHTALYWYRQSLGQGLEFLIYFQGNSAPDKSGLPSDRFSAERTGGSVSTLTIQRTQQEDSAVYLCASSRSTGLPDTQYFGPGTRLTVL.

The CDR3 loop is CASSSRTAYEQYF. CDR3 DNA: TGTGCCAGCAGTTCCCGGACAGCCTACGAGCAGTACTTC. The genes are TRBV27 and TRBJ2-7; maybe TRBD1 (6 bases). Between the trimmed V and J ends, which lost 4 bases and 2 bases, there was a span of 9 bases. The CDR3 spans 13 residues. CDR1 and CDR2 (germline): MNHEY, SMNVEV (reference sequence).

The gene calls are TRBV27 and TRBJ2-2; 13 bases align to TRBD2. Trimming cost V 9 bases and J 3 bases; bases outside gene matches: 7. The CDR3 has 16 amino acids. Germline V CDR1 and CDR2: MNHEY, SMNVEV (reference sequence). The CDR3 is CARGPGLAGHTGELFF. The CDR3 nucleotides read TGTGCCAGGGGGCCGGGACTAGCGGGACACACCGGGGAGCTGTTTTTT.

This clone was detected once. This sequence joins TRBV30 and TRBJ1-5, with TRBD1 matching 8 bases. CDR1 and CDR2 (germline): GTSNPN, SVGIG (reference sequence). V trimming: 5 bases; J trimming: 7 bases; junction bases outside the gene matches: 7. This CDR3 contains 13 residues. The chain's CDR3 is CAWAGQGGQPQHF. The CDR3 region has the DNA TGTGCCTGGGCCGGACAGGGAGGACAGCCCCAGCATTTT.

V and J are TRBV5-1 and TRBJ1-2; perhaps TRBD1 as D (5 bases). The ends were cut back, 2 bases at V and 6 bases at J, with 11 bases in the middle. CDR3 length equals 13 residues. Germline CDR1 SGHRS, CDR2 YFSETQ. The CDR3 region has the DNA TGCGCCAGCAGCTTTGTAAAGGGGCATGGCTACACCTTC. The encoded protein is CASSFVKGHGYTF.

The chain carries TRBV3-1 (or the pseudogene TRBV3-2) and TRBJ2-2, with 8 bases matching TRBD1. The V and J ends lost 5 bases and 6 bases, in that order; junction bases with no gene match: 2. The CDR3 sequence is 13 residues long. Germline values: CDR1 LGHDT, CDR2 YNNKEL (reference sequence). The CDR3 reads CASSVQGAGELFF. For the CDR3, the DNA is TGTGCCAGCAGCGTACAGGGGGCCGGGGAGCTGTTTTTT.

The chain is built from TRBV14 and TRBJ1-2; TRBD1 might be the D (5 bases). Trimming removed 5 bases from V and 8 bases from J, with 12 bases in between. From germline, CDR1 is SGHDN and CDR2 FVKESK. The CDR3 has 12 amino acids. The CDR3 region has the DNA TGTGCCAGCAGCAGACAGCCTTGGGGCTACACCTTC. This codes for CASSRQPWGYTF.

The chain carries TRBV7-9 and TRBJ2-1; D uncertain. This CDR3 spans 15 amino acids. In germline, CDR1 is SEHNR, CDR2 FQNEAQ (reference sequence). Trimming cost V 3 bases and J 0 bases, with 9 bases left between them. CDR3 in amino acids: CASSFRGSSYNEQFF. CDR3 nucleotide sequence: TGTGCCAGCAGCTTTCGCGGCAGCTCCTACAATGAGCAGTTCTTC.

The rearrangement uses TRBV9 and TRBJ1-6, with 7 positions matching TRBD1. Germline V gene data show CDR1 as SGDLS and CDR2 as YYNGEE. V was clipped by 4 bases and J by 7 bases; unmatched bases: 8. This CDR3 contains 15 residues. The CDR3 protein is CASSPRSQGNSPLHF. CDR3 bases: TGTGCCAGCAGCCCCCGATCACAGGGGAATTCACCCCTCCACTTT.

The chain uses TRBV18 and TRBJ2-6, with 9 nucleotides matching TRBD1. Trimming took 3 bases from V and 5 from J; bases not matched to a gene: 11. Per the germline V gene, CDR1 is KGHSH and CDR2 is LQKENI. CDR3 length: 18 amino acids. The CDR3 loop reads CASSPQSGQGYWANVLTF. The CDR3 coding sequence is TGTGCCAGCTCACCGCAGTCGGGACAGGGTTACTGGGCCAACGTCCTGACTTTC.